This entry lists 23 T cell receptor beta chains sequenced from one sample in a study of control samples from healthy donors and cancer patients. Produced via immunoSEQ multiplex PCR; TCRdb's table is partial and in-frame only. The sample records 130,000 or so clones, around 87% being singletons. Input material: blood. Receptors originate from a man aged 25-45 years in good health.

The chain has TRBV5-1 and TRBJ2-2, with a possible D match to TRBD1 (6 bases). CDR3 length: 18 residues. Germline values: CDR1 SGHRS, CDR2 YFSETQ. The V end was cut by 2 bases, the J end by 0 bases, with 17 bases between. The CDR3 protein is CASSFPDRNHANTGELFF. The DNA for the CDR3 is TGCGCCAGCAGCTTCCCGGACAGAAACCACGCGAACACCGGGGAGCTGTTTTTT. Combining the CDR3 with reference TRBV5-1 and TRBJ2-2 gives the whole variable domain KAGVTQTPRYLIKTRGQQVTLSCSPISGHRSVSWYQQTPGQGLQFLFEYFSETQRNKGNFPGRFSGRQFSNSRSEMNVSTLELGDSALYLCASSFPDRNHANTGELFFGEGSRLTVL.

The chain uses TRBV6-1 and TRBJ1-1, with a possible D match to TRBD1 (6 bases). V gave up 3 bases and J gave up 3 bases, with 11 bases separating them. Germline CDR1 reads MNHNS; CDR2 reads SASEGT. The length of the CDR3 is 14 residues. The CDR3 here is CASSDVQGYTEAFF. The CDR3 DNA reads TGTGCCAGCAGTGACGTACAGGGCTACACTGAAGCTTTCTTT.

J is TRBJ1-1 and V is TRBV7-9; D is uncertain. The ends were cut back, 1 base at V and 11 bases at J, with 14 bases in the middle. In germline, CDR1 is SEHNR, CDR2 FQNEAQ (reference sequence). The CDR3 is 13 amino acids. The CDR3 region is CASSLDGVQGAFF. The CDR3 DNA reads as TGTGCCAGCAGCTTAGACGGCGTGCAAGGGGCTTTCTTT.

This chain uses TRBV9 with TRBJ2-1, with TRBD1 identical over 7 bases. Germline assignment: CDR1 SGDLS and CDR2 YYNGEE. V dropped 1 base and J dropped 0; count of bases not matched to a gene: 4. CDR3 length equals 16 residues. The CDR3 reads CASSVTGVGSYNEQFF. For the CDR3, the DNA is TGTGCCAGCAGCGTAACAGGGGTCGGCTCCTACAATGAGCAGTTCTTC.

This chain links TRBV18 with TRBJ1-6; 7 nucleotides agree with TRBD1. Germline V gives CDR1 KGHSH, CDR2 LQKENI. Losses at the gene ends were 4 bases for V and 3 bases for J; bases not matched to a gene: 6. This CDR3 is 16 amino acids long. The CDR3 loop reads CASSHTGTDYNSPLHF. The CDR3 region has the DNA TGTGCCAGCTCACACACCGGGACAGACTATAATTCACCCCTCCACTTT.

This chain links TRBV24-1 with TRBJ2-7, with TRBD1 identical over 7 bases. This CDR3 has 15 residues. V gave up 7 bases and J gave up 2 bases; unmatched junction bases: 10. Germline-derived CDR1 and CDR2 are KGHDR and SFDVKD. CDR3 amino acids: CATRTTGIKTYEQYV. The CDR3 DNA is TGTGCCACCAGAACGACAGGGATAAAGACCTACGAGCAGTACGTC.

This clone was seen only once. V usage is TRBV7-8 and J usage is TRBJ1-1; 8 bases agree with TRBD1. The CDR3 spans 13 residues. CDR1 SGHVS and CDR2 FQNEAQ come from the germline V gene. V lost 9 bases to trimming and J lost 3 bases; unmatched junction nucleotides: 6. The CDR3 DNA reads as TGTGCCAGTCTACTGGACAGGGACACTGAAGCTTTCTTT. Translated, it gives CASLLDRDTEAFF.

This chain links TRBV9 with TRBJ1-5; unclear D gene. The CDR3 consists of 13 residues. V was cut by 0 bases and J by 4 bases, with 5 bases left in between. Germline CDR1 SGDLS, CDR2 YYNGEE. CDR3 nucleotide sequence: TGTGCCAGCAGCGTAGCAGAGAATCAGCCCCAGCATTTT. It is translated as CASSVAENQPQHF.

V is TRBV6-5 and J is TRBJ1-3; D gene ambiguous. V lost 0 bases to trimming and J lost 9 bases, with 12 bases between them. CDR1 is MNHEY, CDR2 SVGAGI, per germline. The length of the CDR3 is 14 residues. The CDR3 DNA is TGTGCCAGCAGTTACTCGAGTTGGGATAGCACCATATATTTT. As protein: CASSYSSWDSTIYF.

The chain carries TRBV5-1 and TRBJ1-3; weak D call: TRBD1 (6 bases). Germline CDR1 reads SGHRS; CDR2 reads YFSETQ. V lost 0 bases and J lost 1, with 8 bases in between. The CDR3 runs 15 residues. As DNA, the CDR3 is TGCGCCAGCAGCTTGGACAGGGCATCTGGAAACACCATATATTTT. This gives the protein CASSLDRASGNTIYF.

This sequence joins TRBV5-5 and TRBJ1-1; no firm D call. CDR3 length: 15 residues. V lost 3 bases, J lost 6 bases, and 18 bases lay in between. The V gene's germline CDR1 is SGHKS and CDR2 YYEKEE (reference sequence). The DNA of the CDR3 is TGTGCCAGCAGCTCGCTTTCGGGCTCGGGAGCTGAAGCTTTCTTT. The encoded protein is CASSSLSGSGAEAFF.

For the CDR3, the DNA is TGTGCCACCAGTGATTCCGCCGACCGGTTGAGCGGGGAGCTGTTTTTT. It is translated as CATSDSADRLSGELFF. The chain combines TRBV24-1 with TRBJ2-2, with no clear D. Germline V gene data show CDR1 as KGHDR and CDR2 as SFDVKD. The CDR3 loop spans 16 amino acids. Trimming stripped 2 bases from V and 7 bases from J, with 16 bases between.

This clone showed up just once. The chain recombines TRBV4-2 with TRBJ1-6; 10 nucleotides line up with TRBD1. CDR3 size: 15 residues. The germline V gene encodes CDR1 LGHNA and CDR2 YNFKEQ. J was trimmed by 7 bases and V by 4 bases; bases with no gene match: 4. CDR3 loop: CASSPGQGLNSPLHF. In DNA, the CDR3 is TGTGCCAGCAGCCCGGGACAGGGGTTGAATTCACCCCTCCACTTT.

The rearrangement links TRBV4-1 to TRBJ1-2, with D possibly being TRBD1 (5 bases). The CDR3 is 14 amino acids. With 4 bases removed from V and 8 bases from J, the gap between germline ends came to 17 bases. Germline loops: CDR1 MGHRA, CDR2 YSYEKL. The CDR3 sequence: CASSPYQGPRGYTF. The CDR3 bases are TGCGCCAGCAGCCCCTATCAGGGCCCGCGGGGCTACACCTTC.

The CDR3 is CASSEVVGQGGEKLFF. The CDR3 DNA reads TGTGCCAGCAGTGAAGTGGTAGGACAGGGGGGTGAAAAACTGTTTTTT. The chain couples TRBV2 to TRBJ1-4; 10 bases fit TRBD1. The CDR3 contains 16 residues. The trim removed 1 base at V and 7 bases at J, leaving 6 bases unmatched. The germline V gene has CDR1 SNHLY and CDR2 FYNNEI.

The chain has TRBV11-2 and TRBJ1-6; 8 nucleotides align to TRBD1. Unmatched junction bases numbered 5, after V lost 5 bases and J lost 14 bases. CDR3 length equals 12 residues. CDR1 is SGHAT, CDR2 FQNNGV, per germline. The CDR3 bases are TGTGCCAGCAGCCCACCGACAGGGGCCCTCCACTTT. This encodes CASSPPTGALHF.

This chain uses TRBV5-1 with TRBJ1-1; D perhaps matches TRBD1 (6 bases). The V gene's germline CDR1 is SGHRS and CDR2 YFSETQ. With 4 bases removed from V and 2 bases from J, the gap between germline ends came to 12 bases. The CDR3 runs to 14 residues. The CDR3 region has the DNA TGCGCCAGCAGCCCCCGGACAGCTAACACTGAAGCTTTCTTT. This sequence encodes CASSPRTANTEAFF.

V and J are TRBV6-5 and TRBJ1-1; D is unresolved. The CDR3 loop spans 13 amino acids. The V gene's germline CDR1 is MNHEY and CDR2 SVGAGI. V was clipped by 5 bases and J by 8 bases, with 15 bases between them. This CDR3 is CASSLRQLGEAFF. The CDR3 DNA reads as TGTGCCAGCAGTCTCCGACAACTGGGGGAAGCTTTCTTT.

The chain joins TRBV5-1 to TRBJ2-6, with D unresolved. The CDR3 runs 17 residues. Germline CDR1 reads SGHRS; CDR2 reads YFSETQ. V was trimmed by 0 bases and J by 4 bases, leaving 14 bases between them. CDR3 nucleotides: TGCGCCAGCAGCTTGGCCTCACCCGGCTCCGGGGCCAACGTCCTGACTTTC. Its translation: CASSLASPGSGANVLTF.

The rearrangement links TRBV27 to TRBJ1-2, with 7 bases fitting TRBD1. The CDR3 is made up of 13 amino acids. V shed 7 bases, J shed 4 bases, and the junction held 6 bases outside the gene matches. Germline CDR1 reads MNHEY; CDR2 reads SMNVEV (reference sequence). CDR3 sequence: CASKPDRAYGYTF. CDR3 coding DNA: TGTGCCAGCAAGCCCGACAGGGCCTATGGCTACACCTTC.

This clone was counted between two and nine times. The chain joins TRBV10-1 to TRBJ2-1; D is perhaps TRBD1 (6 bases). The germline V gene has CDR1 WNHNN and CDR2 SYGVQD (reference sequence). The ends were cut back, 6 bases at V and 9 bases at J, with 15 bases in the middle. The CDR3 spans 13 residues. CDR3 amino acids: CASSGSTGGEQFF. CDR3 DNA: TGCGCCAGCAGCGGGTCGACAGGCGGTGAGCAGTTCTTC.

The chain employs TRBV11-2 and TRBJ2-5; 8 nucleotides align to TRBD1. The CDR3 spans 19 residues. Germline trimming cut 5 bases from V and 4 bases from J; bases unmatched to any gene: 21. Germline V gene sequence: CDR1 SGHAT, CDR2 FQNNGV. CDR3 sequence (DNA): TGTGCCAGCAGCCAAAAACTGGATCAAACAGGGGGGAGAAGAGAGACCCAGTACTTC. Its protein is CASSQKLDQTGGRRETQYF.

The genes are TRBV2 and TRBJ2-1; D possibly uses TRBD1 or TRBD2 (7 bases each). The V and J ends lost 8 bases and 10 bases respectively, with 21 bases between them. CDR3 length: 14 amino acids. Looked up from germline, CDR1 is SNHLY and CDR2 is FYNNEI. DNA for the CDR3: TGTGCCAGCCTCTCCCCGGGCAGGGGGGGCGAGCAGTTCTTC. Encoded protein: CASLSPGRGGEQFF.